The clone carrying this T cell receptor (beta chain) has a count of ten or more. This record comes from a study of T-cell reconstitution after alpha-beta-depleted transplantation in children. The TCRbeta library was prepared with unique molecular identifiers. TCRdb analysed the PCR reads with MiXCR anew, one entry per CDR3 protein. In the table there are 350,000 to 400,000 distinct CDR3 sequences, roughly 21% of which are singletons. The sequence derives from a human donor who donated a stem cell graft to a child with acute myeloid leukemia. Sample: PBMCs from the stem cell graft donor, taken from the stem cell graft.

The CDR3 reads CSVHSGAGQPQHF. The CDR3 DNA sequence: TGCAGCGTTCATTCAGGGGCCGGACAGCCCCAGCATTTT. This rearrangement joins TRBV29-1 to TRBJ1-5, with D maybe TRBD1 (6 bases). The CDR3 spans 13 residues. V lost 5 bases and J 7 bases, leaving 15 bases between the germline ends. CDR1 and CDR2 (germline): SQVTM, ANQGSEA. Together with reference TRBV29-1 and TRBJ1-5, the CDR3 gives the full variable domain: SAVISQKPSRDICQRGTSLTIQCQVDSQVTMMFWYRQQPGQSLTLIATANQGSEATYESGFVIDKFPISRPNLTFSTLTVSNMSPEDSSIYLCSVHSGAGQPQHFGDGTRLSIL.